This entry lists 6 T cell receptor beta chains sequenced from one sample in a study of blood T cell repertoires in COVID-19. Sequencing was performed with immunoSEQ multiplex PCR; in TCRdb, only in-frame clones are kept and a portion is missing. Of tens of thousands of clones listed, around 89% were seen once; the top ten hold around 13%. The sequenced material came from peripheral blood. The origin of the receptors is a man in his sixties or seventies with active or convalescent COVID-19.

This rearrangement joins TRBV7-3 to TRBJ2-1, with TRBD2 matching 7 bases. The CDR3 covers 15 residues. With 5 bases clipped from V and 2 bases from J, the junction kept 6 bases outside the gene matches. The germline V gene has CDR1 SGHTA and CDR2 FQGTGA. The CDR3 DNA follows: TGTGCCAGCAGCATCGCCGGACTAGCCTACAATGAGCAGTTCTTC. Translation: CASSIAGLAYNEQFF. The variable domain in full, completed from reference TRBV7-3 and TRBJ2-1, reads GAGVSQTPSNKVTEKGKYVELRCDPISGHTALYWYRQSLGQGPEFLIYFQGTGAADDSGLPNDRFFAVRPEGSVSTLKIQRTERGDSAVYLCASSIAGLAYNEQFFGPGTRLTVL.

This chain uses TRBV28 with TRBJ2-6, with 8 positions matching TRBD1. Germline loops: CDR1 MDHEN, CDR2 SYDVKM. V gave up 7 bases and J gave up 2 bases; unmatched junction bases: 4. This CDR3 has 15 amino acids. This CDR3 reads CASTTTGAGANVLTF. Here the CDR3 DNA reads TGTGCCAGCACCACGACAGGGGCTGGGGCCAACGTCCTGACTTTC.

V usage is TRBV7-2 and J usage is TRBJ2-1, with TRBD2 matching over 8 bases. CDR1 is SGHTA, CDR2 FQGNSA, per germline. J was trimmed by 8 bases and V by 6 bases; bases with no gene match: 15. This CDR3 contains 16 residues. Here the CDR3 reads CASSLTGGRRFDEQFF. CDR3 DNA sequence: TGTGCCAGCAGTCTGACTGGCGGGAGGAGGTTCGATGAGCAGTTCTTC.

This chain links TRBV19 with TRBJ1-2; D unclear. Trimming took 4 bases from V and 12 from J, leaving 15 bases between them. CDR1 is LNHDA and CDR2 is SQIVND in the germline V gene (reference sequence). The CDR3 is 12 residues long. DNA for the CDR3: TGTGCCAGTAGTAAAGGAGACCCTGTGGACACCTTC. As protein: CASSKGDPVDTF.

The V gene is TRBV12-3 or TRBV12-4, the J gene TRBJ1-5, with TRBD1 matching over 7 bases. The CDR3 contains 13 residues. Germline trimming cut 5 bases from V and 5 bases from J; bases unmatched to any gene: 3. This CDR3 reads CASSLQGDQPQHF. For the CDR3, the DNA is TGTGCCAGCAGTCTCCAGGGGGATCAGCCCCAGCATTTT.

The chain is built from TRBV27 and TRBJ1-5, with D maybe TRBD1 (5 bases). V gave up 4 bases and J gave up 0 bases, with 13 bases separating them. The CDR3 is made up of 16 amino acids. Germline-derived CDR1 and CDR2 are MNHEY and SMNVEV (reference sequence). CDR3: CASSSRDGYSNQPQHF. In DNA form, the CDR3 reads TGTGCCAGCAGTTCGCGGGACGGGTATAGCAATCAGCCCCAGCATTTT.